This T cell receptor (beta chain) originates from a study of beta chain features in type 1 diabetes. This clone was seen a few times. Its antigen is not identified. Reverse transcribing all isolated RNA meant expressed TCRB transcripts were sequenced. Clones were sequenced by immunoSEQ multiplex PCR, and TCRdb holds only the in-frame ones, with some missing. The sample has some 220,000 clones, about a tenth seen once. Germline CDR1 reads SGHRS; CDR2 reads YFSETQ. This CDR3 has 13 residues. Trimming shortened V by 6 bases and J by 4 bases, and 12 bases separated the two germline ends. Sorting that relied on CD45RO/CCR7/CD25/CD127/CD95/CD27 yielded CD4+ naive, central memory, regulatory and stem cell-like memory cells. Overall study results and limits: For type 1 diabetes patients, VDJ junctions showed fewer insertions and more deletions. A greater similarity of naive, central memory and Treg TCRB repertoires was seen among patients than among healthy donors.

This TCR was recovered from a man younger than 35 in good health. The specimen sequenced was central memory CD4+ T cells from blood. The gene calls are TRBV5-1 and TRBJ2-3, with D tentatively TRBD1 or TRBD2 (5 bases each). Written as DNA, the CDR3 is TGCGCCAGCACCTCGGGGCACGCAGATACGCAGTATTTT. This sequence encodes CASTSGHADTQYF. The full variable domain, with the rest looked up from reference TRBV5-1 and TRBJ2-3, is KAGVTQTPRYLIKTRGQQVTLSCSPISGHRSVSWYQQTPGQGLQFLFEYFSETQRNKGNFPGRFSGRQFSNSRSEMNVSTLELGDSALYLCASTSGHADTQYFGPGTRLTVL.